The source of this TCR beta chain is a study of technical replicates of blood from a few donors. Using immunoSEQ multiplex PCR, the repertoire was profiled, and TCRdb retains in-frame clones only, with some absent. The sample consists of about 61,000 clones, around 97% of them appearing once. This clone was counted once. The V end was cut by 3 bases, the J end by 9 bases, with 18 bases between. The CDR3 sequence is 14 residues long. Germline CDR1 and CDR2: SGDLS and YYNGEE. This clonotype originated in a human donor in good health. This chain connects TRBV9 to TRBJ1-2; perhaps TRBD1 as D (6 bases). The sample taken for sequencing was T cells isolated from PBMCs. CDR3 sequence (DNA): TGTGCCAGCAGCGCTCTCTTACAGGGAGGGAGCTACACCTTC. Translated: CASSALLQGGSYTF. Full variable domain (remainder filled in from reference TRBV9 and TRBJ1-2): DSGVTQTPKHLITATGQRVTLRCSPRSGDLSVYWYQQSLDQGLQFLIQYYNGEERAKGNILERFSAQQFPDLHSELNLSSLELGDSALYFCASSALLQGGSYTFGSGTRLTVV.